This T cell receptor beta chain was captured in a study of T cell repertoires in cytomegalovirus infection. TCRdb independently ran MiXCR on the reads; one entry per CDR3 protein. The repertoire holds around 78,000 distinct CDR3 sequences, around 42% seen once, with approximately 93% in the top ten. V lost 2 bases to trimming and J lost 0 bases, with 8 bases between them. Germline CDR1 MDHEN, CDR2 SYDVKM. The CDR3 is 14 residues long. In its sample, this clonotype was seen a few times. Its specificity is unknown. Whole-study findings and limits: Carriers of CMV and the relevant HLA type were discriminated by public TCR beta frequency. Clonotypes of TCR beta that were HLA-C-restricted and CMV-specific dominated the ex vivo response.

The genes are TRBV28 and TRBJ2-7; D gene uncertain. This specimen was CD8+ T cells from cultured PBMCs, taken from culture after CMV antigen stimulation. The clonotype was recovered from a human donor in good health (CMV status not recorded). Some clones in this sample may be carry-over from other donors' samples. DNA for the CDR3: TGTGCCAGCAGTTTAACGACCAACTCCTACGAGCAGTACTTC. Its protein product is CASSLTTNSYEQYF.